The T cell receptor (beta chain) under discussion was sequenced for a study of control samples from healthy donors and cancer patients. Produced via immunoSEQ multiplex PCR; TCRdb's table is partial and in-frame only. This table holds around 68,000 clones, 75% to 85% found once. CDR3 size: 13 residues. Trimming removed 6 bases at V and 7 bases at J, with 13 bases between. Germline-derived CDR1 and CDR2 are KGHSH and LQKENI. The rearrangement links TRBV18 to TRBJ2-1; D is unclear. Sequences were obtained from blood. The source of this sequence is a man in his sixties in good health. The CDR3 nucleotides are TGTGCCAGCTCGCTAAAGGACGGGAATGAGCAGTTCTTC. Translating it yields CASSLKDGNEQFF.